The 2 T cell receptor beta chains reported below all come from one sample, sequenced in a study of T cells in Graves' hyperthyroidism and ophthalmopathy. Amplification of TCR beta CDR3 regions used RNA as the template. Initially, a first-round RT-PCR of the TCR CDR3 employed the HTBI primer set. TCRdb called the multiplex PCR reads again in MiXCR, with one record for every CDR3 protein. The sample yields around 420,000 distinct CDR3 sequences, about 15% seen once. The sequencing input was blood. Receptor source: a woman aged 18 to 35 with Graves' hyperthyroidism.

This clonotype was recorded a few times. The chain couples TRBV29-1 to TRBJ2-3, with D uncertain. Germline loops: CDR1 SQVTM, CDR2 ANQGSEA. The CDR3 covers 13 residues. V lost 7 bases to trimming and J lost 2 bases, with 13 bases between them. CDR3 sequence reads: CSAENRITDTQYF. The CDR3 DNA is TGCAGCGCCGAGAATAGAATCACAGATACGCAGTATTTT.

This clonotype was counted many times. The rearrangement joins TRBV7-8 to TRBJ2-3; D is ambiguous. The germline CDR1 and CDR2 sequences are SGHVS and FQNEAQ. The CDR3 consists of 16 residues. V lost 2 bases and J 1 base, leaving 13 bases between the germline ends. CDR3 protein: CASSLLALFGTDTQYF. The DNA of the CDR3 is TGTGCCAGCAGCTTATTGGCTCTCTTTGGCACAGATACGCAGTATTTT.